This T cell receptor beta chain was identified during a study of blood T cell repertoires in COVID-19. Across the study: Both acute and convalescent COVID-19 samples were obtained from the United States, Italy and Spain. PBMCs, B-cell-depleted T cells, or T cells were the source of the cDNA or gDNA that made up the material.

The germline gives CDR1 LNHNV, CDR2 YYDKDF (reference sequence). With 9 bases removed from V and 4 bases from J, the gap between germline ends came to 11 bases. The CDR3 runs 12 residues. Source study methods: Reference gene primer amplification gave estimated nucleated cell counts. The method was immunoSEQ multiplex PCR; TCRdb's version includes in-frame clones alone and lacks a portion of them. V, J and clone size derive from that table, while D and trimming were established from the DNA sequence. Here the sample spans 100,000 to 150,000 clones, approximately 80% being singletons. Sequencing was carried out using peripheral blood. The rearrangement links TRBV15 to TRBJ2-3, with D perhaps TRBD2 (6 bases). This receptor was taken from a man aged 65 to 85 with acute or convalescent COVID-19. The DNA for the CDR3 is TGTGCCACTCGGCGGGACCCAGATACGCAGTATTTT. This gives the protein CATRRDPDTQYF.